These 14 T cell receptor beta chains share one sample of origin, sequenced in a study of cytomegalovirus exposure and HLA in healthy donors. Profiled with immunoSEQ multiplex PCR; TCRdb holds only in-frame clones, not every one. Counted here are some 120,000 clones, roughly 89% occurring once; the ten biggest clones make up 1.1%. Sequenced input: PBMCs. The source is a young woman in good health and CMV-seronegative.

CDR3 in amino acids: CASSPGTSGEADTQYF. The CDR3 bases are TGTGCCAGCAGCCCTGGGACTAGCGGGGAGGCAGATACGCAGTATTTT. The chain recombines TRBV9 with TRBJ2-3; 13 bases match TRBD2. J was trimmed by 4 bases and V by 4 bases; bases with no gene match: 6. CDR1 is SGDLS and CDR2 is YYNGEE in the germline V gene. The CDR3 totals 16 residues. Variable domain in full (rest from reference TRBV9 and TRBJ2-3): DSGVTQTPKHLITATGQRVTLRCSPRSGDLSVYWYQQSLDQGLQFLIQYYNGEERAKGNILERFSAQQFPDLHSELNLSSLELGDSALYFCASSPGTSGEADTQYFGPGTRLTVL.

On this clone itself: A read error is likely, as this CDR3 ends without the conserved phenylalanine or tryptophan. It is unclear where the CDR3 begins or ends on the DNA, so no DNA is shown, and the CDR3 is as TCRdb lists it. The chain employs TRBV9 and TRBJ2-7; no DNA check was done on the table's D call, TRBD1. Both ends counted, the CDR3 spans 10 residues. The V gene's germline CDR1 is SGDLS and CDR2 YYNGEE. This chain's CDR3 is CASSSRDRDI.

A note on this clone: Other DNA sequences in this sample translate to the same CDR3. CDR3: CAWSRGSNQPQHF. In nucleotides, the CDR3 is TGTGCCTGGAGTAGAGGTAGCAATCAGCCCCAGCATTTT. The V gene is TRBV30, the J gene TRBJ1-5; D remains ambiguous. CDR3 size: 13 residues. V was trimmed by 2 bases and J by 0 bases, leaving 5 bases between them. Per germline, CDR1 GTSNPN and CDR2 SVGIG (reference sequence). The variable domain in full, with the rest retrieved from reference TRBV30 and TRBJ1-5, is SQTIHQWPATLVQPVGSPLSLECTVEGTSNPNLYWYRQAAGRGLQLLFYSVGIGQISSEVPQNLSASRPQDRQFILSSKKLLLSDSGFYLCAWSRGSNQPQHFGDGTRLSIL.

The chain employs TRBV13 and TRBJ1-1; D may be TRBD1 (5 bases). The CDR3 is 12 residues long. Germline CDR1 is PRHDT and CDR2 is FYEKMQ (reference sequence). Deletions cut 10 bases from V and 4 bases from J, with 13 bases between. The CDR3 bases are TGTGCCATCACGGGGGGAAGCACTGAAGCTTTCTTT. It encodes CAITGGSTEAFF. Drawing the rest from reference TRBV13 and TRBJ1-1, the complete variable domain is AAGVIQSPRHLIKEKRETATLKCYPIPRHDTVYWYQQGPGQDPQFLISFYEKMQSDKGSIPDRFSAQQFSDYHSELNMSSLELGDSALYFCAITGGSTEAFFGQGTRLTVV.

CDR3 DNA: TGTGCCAGCAGCACCTCACCAGGGAAGAACACTGAAGCTTTCTTT. Translation: CASSTSPGKNTEAFF. J is TRBJ1-1 and V is TRBV13; possibly TRBD1 for D (5 bases). CDR3 length: 15 residues. Trimming took off 5 bases at V and 1 base at J, with 14 bases between the two ends. CDR1 is PRHDT, CDR2 FYEKMQ, per germline (reference sequence).

The chain links TRBV28 to TRBJ2-1; TRBD2 matches at 10 bases. With 8 bases clipped from V and 4 bases from J, the junction kept 2 bases outside the gene matches. The CDR3 has 13 amino acids. Germline lookup yields CDR1 MDHEN and CDR2 SYDVKM. The CDR3: CASGLAAYNEQFF. The CDR3 nucleotides are TGTGCCAGCGGACTAGCGGCTTACAATGAGCAGTTCTTC.

This chain links TRBV2 with TRBJ1-4; D gene ambiguous. The V gene lost 8 bases and the J gene lost 0 bases, with 10 bases spanning the gap. The CDR3 loop spans 14 amino acids. CDR1 SNHLY and CDR2 FYNNEI come from the germline V gene. The CDR3 nucleotides are TGTGCCAGCGGCGACGGAGCAACTAATGAAAAACTGTTTTTT. Amino acid sequence: CASGDGATNEKLFF.

The chain links TRBV4-2 to TRBJ2-7; 8 bases fit TRBD1. The ends lost 4 bases at V and 2 bases at J; junction bases unmatched: 7. Germline-derived CDR1 and CDR2 are LGHNA and YNFKEQ. The CDR3 is made up of 15 amino acids. The CDR3 is CASSLTDRVAYEQYF. The CDR3 DNA is TGTGCCAGCAGCCTAACGGACAGGGTGGCCTACGAGCAGTACTTC.

This clone appeared a single time. J is TRBJ1-1 and V is TRBV21-1; the table's D call, TRBD1, has no DNA check behind it. TRBV21-1 is marked as a pseudogene. This CDR3 contains 12 residues. In nucleotides, the CDR3 is TGTGCCAGCAGCGGGCAGGGGACCGAAGCTTTCTTT. Protein product: CASSGQGTEAFF.

This rearrangement joins TRBV2 to TRBJ1-2, with D possibly being TRBD1 (6 bases). V was pared by 6 bases and J by 4 bases, with 12 bases between. Germline V gives CDR1 SNHLY, CDR2 FYNNEI. The CDR3 is 13 residues long. CDR3 region: CASSETGTYGYTF. CDR3 in DNA: TGTGCCAGCAGCGAGACAGGCACCTATGGCTACACCTTC.

This clone was counted a few times. J is TRBJ1-5 and V is TRBV4-2; D might be TRBD1 (6 bases). V lost 0 bases and J lost 1, with 7 bases in between. CDR1 and CDR2 (germline): LGHNA, YNFKEQ. There are 15 residues in the CDR3. The CDR3 DNA reads as TGTGCCAGCAGCCAAGATCAGGGGAGCAATCAGCCCCAGCATTTT. Its protein is CASSQDQGSNQPQHF.

In nucleotides, the CDR3 is TGTGCCAGCAGTAAACAGGGAGAGGCCCTCTATGGCTACACCTTC. Amino acids: CASSKQGEALYGYTF. The genes are TRBV6-5 and TRBJ1-2, with D possibly being TRBD1 (6 bases). This CDR3 spans 15 amino acids. The V end lost 5 bases, the J end lost 4 bases, and 17 bases lay between the germline ends. Germline V CDR1 and CDR2: MNHEY, SVGAGI.

The V and J genes are TRBV4-3 and TRBJ2-3; TRBD2 agrees at 10 bases. This CDR3 contains 19 residues. Losses at the gene ends were 0 bases for V and 3 bases for J; bases not matched to a gene: 12. Germline CDR1 is LGHNA and CDR2 is YSLEER. Written as DNA, the CDR3 is TGCGCCAGCAGCCAAGAGGCCCTAGCGGGAGAGGTTGTAACAGATACGCAGTATTTT. This translates into CASSQEALAGEVVTDTQYF.

The V gene is TRBV6-6, the J gene TRBJ2-7; D is ambiguous. This CDR3 contains 13 residues. The germline V gene has CDR1 MNHNY and CDR2 SVGAGI (reference sequence). The V end was cut by 5 bases, the J end by 3 bases, with 11 bases between. The CDR3 DNA reads as TGTGCCAGCAGTCCGTCCACTAACTACGAGCAGTACTTC. This codes for CASSPSTNYEQYF.